This T cell receptor beta chain was profiled in a study of regulatory T cells in long-lasting Graves disease. Findings of the study overall: TRBV28, TRBJ1-2 and TRBJ2-5 were segments that persistent disease favored. TCR diversity was lower in persistent Graves' patients (versus newly diagnosed ones).

In its sample, this clonotype was seen a few times. What it recognizes is unknown. The V gene's germline CDR1 is MNHEY and CDR2 SMNVEV (reference sequence). Trimming removed 4 bases from V and 1 base from J, with 14 bases in between. This CDR3 region has 16 residues. Arm-PCR with iRepertoire HTBI primers amplified the CDR3 regions for these TCR beta libraries. Each CDR3 protein gets one entry after TCRdb re-called the multiplex PCR reads with MiXCR. The sample has hundreds of thousands of distinct CDR3 sequences; around 16% are singletons. This sample's time point: newly diagnosed GD, antithyroid drugs for less than 3 months. PBMCs were the source of the RNA used for TCR sequencing. Clinicians diagnosed Graves' disease using American Thyroid Association guidelines.

This clonotype was obtained from a female donor with Graves disease. Sequencing was performed on peripheral blood mononuclear cells (PBMCs), taken at new diagnosis, from a patient treated with antithyroid drugs. The rearrangement links TRBV27 to TRBJ2-1; TRBD2 might be the D (6 bases). The CDR3 DNA reads as TGTGCCAGCAGTTCGTGGACGGGGGAATCCTACAATGAGCAGTTCTTC. The encoded protein is CASSSWTGESYNEQFF.